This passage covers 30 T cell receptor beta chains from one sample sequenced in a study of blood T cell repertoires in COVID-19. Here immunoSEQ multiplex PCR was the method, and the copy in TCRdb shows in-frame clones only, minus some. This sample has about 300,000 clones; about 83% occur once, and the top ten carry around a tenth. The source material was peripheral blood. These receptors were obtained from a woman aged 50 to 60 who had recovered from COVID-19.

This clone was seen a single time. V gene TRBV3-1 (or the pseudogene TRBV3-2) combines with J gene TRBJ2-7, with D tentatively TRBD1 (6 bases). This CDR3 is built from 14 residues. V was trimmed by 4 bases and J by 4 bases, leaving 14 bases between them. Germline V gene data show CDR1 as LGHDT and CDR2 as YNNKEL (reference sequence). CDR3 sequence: CASSPSGDRYEQYF. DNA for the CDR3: TGTGCCAGCAGCCCCTCAGGGGATCGGTACGAGCAGTACTTC.

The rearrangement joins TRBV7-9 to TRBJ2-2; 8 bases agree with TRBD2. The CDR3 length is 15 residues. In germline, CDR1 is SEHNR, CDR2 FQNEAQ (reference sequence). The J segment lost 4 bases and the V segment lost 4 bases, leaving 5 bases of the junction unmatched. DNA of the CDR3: TGTGCCAGCAGCTCAGGACTAGCTACCACCGGGGAGCTGTTTTTT. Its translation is CASSSGLATTGELFF.

CDR3 nucleotides: TGTGCCAGCAGTCCTCCGGGACTAGCAGAAGAGACCCAGTACTTC. This sequence encodes CASSPPGLAEETQYF. V usage is TRBV27 and J usage is TRBJ2-5, with 9 bases matching TRBD2. From germline, CDR1 is MNHEY and CDR2 SMNVEV (reference sequence). With 5 bases clipped from V and 3 bases from J, the junction kept 7 bases outside the gene matches. The CDR3 contains 15 residues.

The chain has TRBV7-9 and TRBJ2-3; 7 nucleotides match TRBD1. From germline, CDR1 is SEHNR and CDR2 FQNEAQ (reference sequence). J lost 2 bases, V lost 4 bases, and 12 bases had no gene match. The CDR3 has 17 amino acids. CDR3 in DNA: TGTGCCAGCAGCTCCAGAGGGGGCCTAATCATCACAGATACGCAGTATTTT. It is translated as CASSSRGGLIITDTQYF.

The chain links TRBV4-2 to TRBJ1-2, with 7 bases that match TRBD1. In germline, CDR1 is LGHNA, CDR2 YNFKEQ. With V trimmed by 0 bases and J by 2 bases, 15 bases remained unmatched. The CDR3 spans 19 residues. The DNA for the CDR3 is TGTGCCAGCAGCCAAGATAGGCTGGGAAGGGCAGGGGGGAACTATGGCTACACCTTC. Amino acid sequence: CASSQDRLGRAGGNYGYTF.

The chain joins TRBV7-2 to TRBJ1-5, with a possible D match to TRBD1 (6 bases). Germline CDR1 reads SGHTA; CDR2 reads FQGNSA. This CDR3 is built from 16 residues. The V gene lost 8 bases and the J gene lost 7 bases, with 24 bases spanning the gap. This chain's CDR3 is CASSEGGGRGGQPQHF. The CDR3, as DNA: TGTGCCAGCTCTGAAGGCGGGGGGCGGGGCGGGCAGCCCCAGCATTTT.

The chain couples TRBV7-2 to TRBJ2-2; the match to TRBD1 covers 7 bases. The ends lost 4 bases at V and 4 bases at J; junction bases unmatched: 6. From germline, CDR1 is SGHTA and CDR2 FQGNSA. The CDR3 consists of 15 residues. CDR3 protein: CASSSPGGGTGELFF. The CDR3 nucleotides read TGTGCCAGCAGCTCGCCAGGGGGTGGCACCGGGGAGCTGTTTTTT.

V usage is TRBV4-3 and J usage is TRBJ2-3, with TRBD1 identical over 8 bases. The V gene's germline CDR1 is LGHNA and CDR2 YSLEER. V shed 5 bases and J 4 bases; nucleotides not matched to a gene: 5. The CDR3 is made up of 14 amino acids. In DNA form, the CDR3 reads TGCGCCAGCAGCATTGGACAGGGCGCAGATACGCAGTATTTT. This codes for CASSIGQGADTQYF.

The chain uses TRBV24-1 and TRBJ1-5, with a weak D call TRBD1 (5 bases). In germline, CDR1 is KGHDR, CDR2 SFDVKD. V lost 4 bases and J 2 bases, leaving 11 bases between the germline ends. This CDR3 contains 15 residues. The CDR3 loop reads CATSDPREGNQPQHF. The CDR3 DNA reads TGTGCCACCAGTGACCCCAGGGAGGGCAATCAGCCCCAGCATTTT.

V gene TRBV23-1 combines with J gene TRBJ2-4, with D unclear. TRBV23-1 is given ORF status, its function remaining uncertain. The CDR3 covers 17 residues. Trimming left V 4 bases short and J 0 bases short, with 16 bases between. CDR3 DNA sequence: TGCGCCAGCAGTCCCCCCAGATGGGCCCGAGCCAAAAACATTCAGTACTTC. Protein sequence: CASSPPRWARAKNIQYF.

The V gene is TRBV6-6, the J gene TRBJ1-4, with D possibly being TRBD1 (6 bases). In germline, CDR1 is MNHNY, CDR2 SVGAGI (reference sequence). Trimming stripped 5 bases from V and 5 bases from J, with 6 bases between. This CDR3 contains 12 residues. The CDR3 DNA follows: TGTGCCAGCAGTACAGGGAATGAAAAACTGTTTTTT. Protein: CASSTGNEKLFF.

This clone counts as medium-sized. As DNA, the CDR3 is TGTGCCAGCAGCTTGATGCGGGGAAGTGGGGACTATGGCTACACCTTC. Its protein product is CASSLMRGSGDYGYTF. The rearrangement links TRBV5-4 to TRBJ1-2; no clear D. The CDR3 has 16 residues. Deletions cut 1 base from V and 3 bases from J, with 16 bases between. Germline-derived CDR1 and CDR2 are SGHNT and YYREEE (reference sequence). The full variable domain, rest sourced from reference TRBV5-4 and TRBJ1-2, is ETGVTQSPTHLIKTRGQQVTLRCSSQSGHNTVSWYQQALGQGPQFIFQYYREEENGRGNFPPRFSGLQFPNYSSELNVNALELDDSALYLCASSLMRGSGDYGYTFGSGTRLTVV.

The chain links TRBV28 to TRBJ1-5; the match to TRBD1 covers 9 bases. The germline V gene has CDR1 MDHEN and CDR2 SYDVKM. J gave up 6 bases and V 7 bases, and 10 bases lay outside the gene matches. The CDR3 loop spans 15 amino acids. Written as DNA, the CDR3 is TGTGCCAGCATCAAAGGGGACAGGGTGGGTCAGCCCCAGCATTTT. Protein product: CASIKGDRVGQPQHF.

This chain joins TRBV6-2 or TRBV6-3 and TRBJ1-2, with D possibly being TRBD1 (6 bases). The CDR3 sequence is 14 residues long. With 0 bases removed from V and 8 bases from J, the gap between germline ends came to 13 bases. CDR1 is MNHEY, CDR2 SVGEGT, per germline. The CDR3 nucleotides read TGTGCCAGCAGTTACTCGATTGGGACAAAAGGCTACACCTTC. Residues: CASSYSIGTKGYTF.

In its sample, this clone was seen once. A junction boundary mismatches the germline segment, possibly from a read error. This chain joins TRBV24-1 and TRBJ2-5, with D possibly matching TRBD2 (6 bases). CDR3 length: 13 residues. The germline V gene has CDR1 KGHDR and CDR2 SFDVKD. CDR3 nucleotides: TGTGCCACCAGTGATTTCGGGGGAGAGGCCCAGTACTTC. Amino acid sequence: CATSDFGGEAQYF.

CDR3 residues: CASREEYSNQPQHF. In DNA, the CDR3 is TGTGCCAGCAGAGAGGAGTATAGCAATCAGCCCCAGCATTTT. The chain links TRBV7-2 to TRBJ1-5; D unclear. The CDR3 length is 14 residues. V was pared by 6 bases and J by 0 bases, with 9 bases between. CDR1 SGHTA and CDR2 FQGNSA come from the germline V gene.

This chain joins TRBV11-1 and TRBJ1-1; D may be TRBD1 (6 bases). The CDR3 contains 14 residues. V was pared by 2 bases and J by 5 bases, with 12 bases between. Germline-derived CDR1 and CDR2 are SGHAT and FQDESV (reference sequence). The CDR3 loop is CASSLRGEGTEAFF. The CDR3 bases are TGTGCCAGCAGCTTAAGGGGGGAGGGGACTGAAGCTTTCTTT.

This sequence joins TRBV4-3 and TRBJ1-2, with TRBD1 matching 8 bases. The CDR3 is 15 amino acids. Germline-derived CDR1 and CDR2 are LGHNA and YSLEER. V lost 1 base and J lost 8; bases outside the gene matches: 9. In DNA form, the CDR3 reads TGCGCCAGCAGCCAAGCGGGACAGGTCCTAGGCGGCTACACCTTC. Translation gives CASSQAGQVLGGYTF.

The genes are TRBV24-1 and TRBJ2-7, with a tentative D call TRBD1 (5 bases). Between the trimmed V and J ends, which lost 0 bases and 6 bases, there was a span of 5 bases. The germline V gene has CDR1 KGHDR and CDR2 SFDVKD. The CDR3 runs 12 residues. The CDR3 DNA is TGTGCCACCAGTGATTTGAGGGGCGAGCAGTACTTC. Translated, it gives CATSDLRGEQYF.

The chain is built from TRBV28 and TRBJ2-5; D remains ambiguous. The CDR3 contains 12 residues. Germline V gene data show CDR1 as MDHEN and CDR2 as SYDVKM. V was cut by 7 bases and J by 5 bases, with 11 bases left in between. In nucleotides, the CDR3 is TGTGCCAGCAACTTCCGCGCGGAGACCCAGTACTTC. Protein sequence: CASNFRAETQYF.

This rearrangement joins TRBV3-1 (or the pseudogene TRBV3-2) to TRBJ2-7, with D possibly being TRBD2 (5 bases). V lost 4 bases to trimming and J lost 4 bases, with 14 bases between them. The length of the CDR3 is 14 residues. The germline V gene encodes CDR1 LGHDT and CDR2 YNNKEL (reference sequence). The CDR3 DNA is TGTGCCAGCAGCCCGGGGAATTTTGAGTACGAGCAGTACTTC. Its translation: CASSPGNFEYEQYF.

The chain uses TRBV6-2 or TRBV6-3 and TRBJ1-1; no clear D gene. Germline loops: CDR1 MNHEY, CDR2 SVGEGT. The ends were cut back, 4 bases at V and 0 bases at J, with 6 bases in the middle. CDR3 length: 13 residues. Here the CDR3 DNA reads TGTGCCAGCAGTTCGTTTCTGAACACTGAAGCTTTCTTT. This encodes CASSSFLNTEAFF.

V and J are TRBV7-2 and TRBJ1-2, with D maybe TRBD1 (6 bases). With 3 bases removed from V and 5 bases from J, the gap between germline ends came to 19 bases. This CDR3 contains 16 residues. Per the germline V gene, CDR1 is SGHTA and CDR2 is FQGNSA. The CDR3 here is CASSFGRGASGYGYTF. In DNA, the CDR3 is TGTGCCAGCAGCTTCGGGCGGGGGGCGTCCGGTTATGGCTACACCTTC.

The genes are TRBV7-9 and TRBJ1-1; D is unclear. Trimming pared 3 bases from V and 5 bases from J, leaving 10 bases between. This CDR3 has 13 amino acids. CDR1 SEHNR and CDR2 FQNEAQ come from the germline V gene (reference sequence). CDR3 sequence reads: CASSFSTGTEAFF. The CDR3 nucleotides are TGTGCCAGCAGCTTCTCGACCGGGACTGAAGCTTTCTTT.

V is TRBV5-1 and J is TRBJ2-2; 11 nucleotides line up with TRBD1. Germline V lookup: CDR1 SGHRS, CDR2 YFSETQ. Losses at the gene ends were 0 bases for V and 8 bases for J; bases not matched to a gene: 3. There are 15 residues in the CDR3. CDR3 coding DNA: TGCGCCAGCAGCTTGGTGGACAGGGGGCGAGGGGAGCTGTTTTTT. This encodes CASSLVDRGRGELFF.

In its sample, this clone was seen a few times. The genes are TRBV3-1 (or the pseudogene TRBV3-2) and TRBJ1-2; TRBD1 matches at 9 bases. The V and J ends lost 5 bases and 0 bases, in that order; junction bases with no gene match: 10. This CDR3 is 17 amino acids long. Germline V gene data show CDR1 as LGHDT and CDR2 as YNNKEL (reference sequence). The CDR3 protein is CASSSRTGDLANYGYTF. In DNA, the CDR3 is TGTGCCAGCAGCTCCCGGACAGGGGACCTAGCTAACTATGGCTACACCTTC.

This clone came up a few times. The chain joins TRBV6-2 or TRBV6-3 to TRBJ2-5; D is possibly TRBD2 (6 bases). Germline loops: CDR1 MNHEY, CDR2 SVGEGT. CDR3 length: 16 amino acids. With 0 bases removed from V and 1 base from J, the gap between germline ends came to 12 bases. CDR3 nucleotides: TGTGCCAGCAGTTACTCCGGCGGGACCAGCCAAGAGACCCAGTACTTC. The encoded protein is CASSYSGGTSQETQYF.

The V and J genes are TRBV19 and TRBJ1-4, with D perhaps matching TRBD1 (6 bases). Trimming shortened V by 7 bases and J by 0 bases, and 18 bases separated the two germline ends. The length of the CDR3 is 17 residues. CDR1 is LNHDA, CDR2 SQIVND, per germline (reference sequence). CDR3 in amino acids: CASIDRRTDATNEKLFF. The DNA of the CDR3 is TGTGCCAGTATAGACCGCCGGACAGATGCAACTAATGAAAAACTGTTTTTT.

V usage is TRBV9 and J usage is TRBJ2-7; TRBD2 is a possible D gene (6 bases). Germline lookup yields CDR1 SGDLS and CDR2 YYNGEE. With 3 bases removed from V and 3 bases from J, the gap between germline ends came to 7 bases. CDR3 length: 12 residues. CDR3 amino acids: CASSAGLYEQYF. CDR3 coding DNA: TGTGCCAGCAGCGCGGGACTCTACGAGCAGTACTTC.

The CDR3 DNA reads as TGTGCCAGCAGTTATTGGTCCGGGACAGTGAGACAGCCCCAGCATTTT. Translating gives CASSYWSGTVRQPQHF. The chain carries TRBV6-2 or TRBV6-3 and TRBJ1-5, with 7 bases fitting TRBD1. The V and J ends lost 3 bases and 7 bases, in that order; junction bases with no gene match: 12. The CDR3 sequence is 16 residues long. Germline CDR1 is MNHEY and CDR2 is SVGEGT.